The text below deals with one TCR beta chain. The entry originates in a study of blood T cell repertoires in COVID-19. V lost 4 bases and J lost 5, with 19 bases in between. This CDR3 has 15 amino acids. CDR1 is SGHRS, CDR2 YFSETQ, per germline. Clones were sequenced by immunoSEQ multiplex PCR, and TCRdb holds only the in-frame ones, with some missing. This table holds some 69,000 clones, 90% found once. Input material: peripheral blood. V usage is TRBV5-1 and J usage is TRBJ2-7; perhaps TRBD1 as D (5 bases). This TCR was sampled from a man aged 45-60 years with COVID-19, enrolled during active disease. Here the CDR3 DNA reads TGCGCCAGCAGCGTCCAGGACACCTCAGCAAACGAGCAGTACTTC. Its translation: CASSVQDTSANEQYF.